This paragraph covers one T cell receptor (beta chain) sequence. A second 7 to 11 cycle PCR used barcoded and J-beta primers. One entry per CDR3 protein results from TCRdb running MiXCR on the 5' RACE reads. The table has about 780,000 distinct CDR3 sequences, about a quarter seen once. This record comes from a study of blood T cells in healthy people across ages. The same specimen was also included in a second study, on T cells of mothers and their children.

The TCR sequence derives from a boy younger than 18 in good health. Input material: blood.

The chain's CDR3 is CASRPPGANVLTF. CDR3 in DNA: TGTGCCAGCAGGCCCCCCGGGGCCAACGTCCTGACTTTC. The chain couples TRBV28 to TRBJ2-6, with D uncertain. In germline, CDR1 is MDHEN, CDR2 SYDVKM. V gave up 6 bases and J gave up 4 bases, with 7 bases separating them. The CDR3 spans 13 residues.